The next 6 T cell receptor beta chains were all read from a single sample in a study of beta chain features in type 1 diabetes. As every portion of the isolated RNA was reverse transcribed, the sequencing read expressed TCRB transcripts. The repertoire was sequenced with immunoSEQ multiplex PCR; TCRdb's copy has only in-frame clones and lacks some. The sample gives 110,000 or so clones, 30% to 40% of which show up once; about 0.07% is in the top ten. Sequencing was carried out using stem cell memory CD4+ T cells from blood. The receptor set was obtained from a woman aged 18-29 years in good health.

This chain joins TRBV2 and TRBJ1-2; D is possibly TRBD1 (6 bases). Germline loops: CDR1 SNHLY, CDR2 FYNNEI. CDR3 length: 14 amino acids. The V end was cut by 6 bases, the J end by 3 bases, with 14 bases between. CDR3 protein: CASRARGADYGYTF. The CDR3 region has the DNA TGTGCCAGCAGAGCCCGGGGGGCTGACTATGGCTACACCTTC.

The chain is built from TRBV28 and TRBJ2-4; 11 bases are shared with TRBD1. The CDR3 length is 15 residues. Germline assignment: CDR1 MDHEN and CDR2 SYDVKM. J lost 9 bases, V lost 4 bases, and 8 bases had no gene match. The CDR3 DNA sequence: TGTGCCAGCAGTTCCTATGGACAGGGGGCTAGCATTCAGTACTTC. This gives the protein CASSSYGQGASIQYF.

In this sample, this clone turned up a few times. V gene TRBV2 combines with J gene TRBJ1-3; TRBD1 might be the D (6 bases). CDR1 SNHLY and CDR2 FYNNEI come from the germline V gene. The CDR3 length is 17 residues. V was pared by 3 bases and J by 8 bases, with 23 bases between. The chain's CDR3 is CASSDPHPGGVSHTIYF. The CDR3 region has the DNA TGTGCCAGCAGTGATCCCCACCCGGGGGGCGTAAGCCACACCATATATTTT.

J is TRBJ2-6 and V is TRBV11-1; D is ambiguous. This CDR3 is built from 15 residues. Per the germline V gene, CDR1 is SGHAT and CDR2 is FQDESV (reference sequence). V dropped 5 bases and J dropped 0 bases, with 8 bases sitting between them. The CDR3 DNA reads as TGTGCCAGCAGCCTTTTTAGCTCTGGGGCCAACGTCCTGACTTTC. Translated: CASSLFSSGANVLTF.

This sequence joins TRBV7-9 and TRBJ1-2, with TRBD1 identical over 8 bases. Germline CDR1 SEHNR, CDR2 FQNEAQ (reference sequence). Trimming cost V 6 bases and J 3 bases; bases outside gene matches: 12. There are 16 residues in the CDR3. The CDR3 DNA reads TGTGCCAGCAGGAACAGGGGACAGGAGACGGACTATGGCTACACCTTC. Residues: CASRNRGQETDYGYTF.

The gene calls are TRBV4-3 and TRBJ2-3; D gene ambiguous. CDR1 and CDR2 from the germline V gene are LGHNA and YSLEER. The CDR3 loop spans 14 amino acids. Trimming removed 3 bases at V and 6 bases at J, with 13 bases between. CDR3 region: CASSQSYPGDTQYF. As DNA, the CDR3 is TGCGCCAGCAGCCAGTCTTACCCCGGGGATACGCAGTATTTT.